A selection of T cell receptor beta chains follows, all from one sample in a study of blood T cell repertoires in COVID-19. TCRdb keeps only in-frame clones here, not all; method: immunoSEQ multiplex PCR. The table has about 180,000 clones, around 86% seen once; the top ten hold 7.5% to 10%. Material for sequencing was PBMCs or T cells enriched from blood (not recorded which). These receptor sequences come from a woman aged 30 to 39 who had recovered from COVID-19. CDR3s include the opening cysteine and the closing phenylalanine or tryptophan. Each record gives: J gene, V gene, clone size, D gene, CDR3 protein, CDR3 DNA. The D gene is left open where the match is weak. Not every row has a clone size; where given, it reads once, few, many or a size class.

j_call: TRBJ2-1; v_call: TRBV28; clone_size: NA; d_call: TRBD2; cdr3_aa: CASSPRLAGVNEQFF; cdr3_nt: TGTGCCAGCAGTCCCCGACTAGCGGGAGTGAATGAGCAGTTCTTC
j_call: TRBJ1-2; v_call: TRBV28; clone_size: NA; d_call: TRBD1; cdr3_aa: CASRSSGQGTIYTF; cdr3_nt: TGTGCCAGCAGATCTTCGGGACAGGGGACTATCTACACCTTC
j_call: TRBJ1-5; v_call: TRBV19; clone_size: NA; d_call: TRBD1; cdr3_aa: CASSPGTGDQPQHF; cdr3_nt: TGTGCCAGTAGCCCAGGGACAGGGGATCAGCCCCAGCATTTT
j_call: TRBJ2-5; v_call: TRBV20-1; clone_size: NA; d_call: TRBD2; cdr3_aa: CSASDRLAGGPETQYF; cdr3_nt: TGCAGTGCTAGTGACCGACTAGCGGGAGGGCCAGAGACCCAGTACTTC
j_call: TRBJ2-2; v_call: TRBV2; clone_size: once; d_call: NA; cdr3_aa: CASRPTARTGELFF; cdr3_nt: TGTGCCAGCAGACCGACAGCGCGAACCGGGGAGCTGTTTTTT
j_call: TRBJ1-2; v_call: TRBV14; clone_size: NA; d_call: TRBD1; cdr3_aa: CASSQGPREGANYGYTF; cdr3_nt: TGTGCCAGCAGCCAAGGTCCCCGGGAGGGGGCAAACTATGGCTACACCTTC
j_call: TRBJ1-1; v_call: TRBV4-1; clone_size: NA; d_call: NA; cdr3_aa: CASSQDRANTEAFF; cdr3_nt: TGCGCCAGCAGCCAAGACAGGGCAAACACTGAAGCTTTCTTT
j_call: TRBJ1-2; v_call: TRBV7-6; clone_size: NA; d_call: NA; cdr3_aa: CASSLTITGRLNYGYTF; cdr3_nt: TGTGCCAGCAGCTTAACCATTACAGGGAGACTTAACTATGGCTACACCTTC
j_call: TRBJ2-7; v_call: TRBV20-1; clone_size: NA; d_call: TRBD2; cdr3_aa: CSASREGTKYF; cdr3_nt: TGCAGTGCTAGTCGGGAGGGGACAAAGTACTTC
j_call: TRBJ2-1; v_call: TRBV9; clone_size: NA; d_call: TRBD2; cdr3_aa: CASSPNSGRGRGNEQFF; cdr3_nt: TGTGCCAGCAGCCCAAATAGCGGGAGGGGAAGAGGGAATGAGCAGTTCTTC
j_call: TRBJ2-3; v_call: TRBV5-5; clone_size: NA; d_call: NA; cdr3_aa: CASSLLDRPTDTQYF; cdr3_nt: TGTGCCAGCAGCTTGCTGGACAGACCCACAGATACGCAGTATTTT
j_call: TRBJ2-7; v_call: TRBV9; clone_size: NA; d_call: NA; cdr3_aa: CASSAQGNWGPSSYEQYF; cdr3_nt: TGTGCCAGCAGCGCCCAGGGGAACTGGGGACCCAGCTCCTACGAGCAGTACTTC
j_call: TRBJ1-1; v_call: TRBV19; clone_size: NA; d_call: NA; cdr3_aa: CASSNRVYTEAFF; cdr3_nt: TGTGCCAGTAGTAATCGGGTCTACACTGAAGCTTTCTTT
j_call: TRBJ2-7; v_call: TRBV11-2; clone_size: NA; d_call: NA; cdr3_aa: CASSQAGFRSYEQYF; cdr3_nt: TGTGCCAGCAGCCAGGCAGGGTTTAGGTCCTACGAGCAGTACTTC
j_call: TRBJ2-6; v_call: TRBV6-2/TRBV6-3; clone_size: NA; d_call: NA; cdr3_aa: CASSWGAGANVLTF; cdr3_nt: TGTGCCAGCAGTTGGGGAGCTGGGGCCAACGTCCTGACTTTC
j_call: TRBJ2-2; v_call: TRBV28; clone_size: NA; d_call: NA; cdr3_aa: CASSLIRESGTGELFF; cdr3_nt: TGTGCCAGCAGTTTAATCCGGGAGAGCGGGACCGGGGAGCTGTTTTTT
j_call: TRBJ2-3; v_call: TRBV5-4; clone_size: NA; d_call: NA; cdr3_aa: CASTPDIGSTDTQYF; cdr3_nt: TGTGCCAGCACCCCGGACATTGGCAGCACAGATACGCAGTATTTT
j_call: TRBJ1-5; v_call: TRBV2; clone_size: NA; d_call: NA; cdr3_aa: CASLGSVKEGLSNQPQHF; cdr3_nt: TGTGCCAGCCTCGGCTCGGTTAAAGAGGGCCTTAGCAATCAGCCCCAGCATTTT
j_call: TRBJ2-7; v_call: TRBV7-9; clone_size: NA; d_call: TRBD1; cdr3_aa: CASSLGTGEGDEQYF; cdr3_nt: TGTGCCAGCAGCCTCGGGACAGGGGAGGGCGACGAGCAGTACTTC
j_call: TRBJ2-5; v_call: TRBV10-3; clone_size: NA; d_call: TRBD2; cdr3_aa: CAISGASGSITRETQYF; cdr3_nt: TGTGCCATCAGTGGTGCTAGCGGGAGTATTACGAGGGAGACCCAGTACTTC
j_call: TRBJ2-4; v_call: TRBV7-9; clone_size: NA; d_call: TRBD1; cdr3_aa: CASSLKGQGNKNIQYF; cdr3_nt: TGTGCCAGCAGCTTAAAGGGACAGGGGAACAAAAACATTCAGTACTTC
j_call: TRBJ2-5; v_call: TRBV9; clone_size: NA; d_call: TRBD2; cdr3_aa: CASSQGLAGEGETQYF; cdr3_nt: TGTGCCAGCAGCCAGGGACTAGCGGGAGAGGGGGAGACCCAGTACTTC
j_call: TRBJ2-7; v_call: TRBV11-2; clone_size: NA; d_call: TRBD1; cdr3_aa: CASSLTGFGINEQYF; cdr3_nt: TGTGCCAGCAGCTTGACAGGGTTCGGGATAAACGAGCAGTACTTC
j_call: TRBJ2-3; v_call: TRBV28; clone_size: NA; d_call: TRBD2; cdr3_aa: CASSRTSGSGTDTQYF; cdr3_nt: TGTGCCAGCAGTCGGACTAGCGGGAGTGGCACAGATACGCAGTATTTT
j_call: TRBJ2-1; v_call: TRBV5-1; clone_size: NA; d_call: TRBD2; cdr3_aa: CASSLAPLAGGVREQFF; cdr3_nt: TGCGCCAGCAGCTTGGCCCCACTAGCGGGGGGCGTGCGTGAGCAGTTCTTC
j_call: TRBJ2-1; v_call: TRBV18; clone_size: NA; d_call: NA; cdr3_aa: CASSAQGSSYNEQFF; cdr3_nt: TGTGCCAGCTCAGCGCAGGGGTCTTCCTACAATGAGCAGTTCTTC
j_call: TRBJ2-5; v_call: TRBV29-1; clone_size: NA; d_call: TRBD2; cdr3_aa: CSVGTGTSGRETQYF; cdr3_nt: TGCAGCGTGGGTACCGGGACTAGCGGGAGAGAGACCCAGTACTTC
j_call: TRBJ1-5; v_call: TRBV10-3; clone_size: NA; d_call: TRBD1; cdr3_aa: CAISEFMQGGPYQPQHF; cdr3_nt: TGTGCCATCAGTGAGTTTATGCAGGGGGGACCTTATCAGCCCCAGCATTTT
j_call: TRBJ1-2; v_call: TRBV2; clone_size: NA; d_call: NA; cdr3_aa: CASSEDSRSWNGYTF; cdr3_nt: TGTGCCAGCAGTGAAGACAGTAGAAGTTGGAATGGCTACACCTTC
j_call: TRBJ2-2; v_call: TRBV28; clone_size: once; d_call: TRBD2; cdr3_aa: CASSAQGLGLAGSTGELFF; cdr3_nt: TGTGCCAGCAGCGCCCAGGGGCTCGGACTAGCGGGATCCACCGGGGAGCTGTTTTTT
j_call: TRBJ1-1; v_call: TRBV15; clone_size: NA; d_call: NA; cdr3_aa: CATSRDAGAGTEAFF; cdr3_nt: TGTGCCACCAGCAGAGATGCAGGGGCCGGGACTGAAGCTTTCTTT
j_call: TRBJ2-1; v_call: TRBV27; clone_size: NA; d_call: TRBD2; cdr3_aa: CASSFGGDYNEQFF; cdr3_nt: TGTGCCAGCAGTTTTGGGGGGGATTACAATGAGCAGTTCTTC
j_call: TRBJ1-5; v_call: TRBV7-9; clone_size: NA; d_call: TRBD1; cdr3_aa: CASSLTGTSYSNQPQHF; cdr3_nt: TGTGCCAGCAGCTTGACAGGGACATCTTATAGCAATCAGCCCCAGCATTTT
j_call: TRBJ2-1; v_call: TRBV6-2/TRBV6-3; clone_size: NA; d_call: NA; cdr3_aa: CASSTFSPSYNEQFF; cdr3_nt: TGTGCCAGCAGTACATTTAGCCCCTCCTACAATGAGCAGTTCTTC
j_call: TRBJ1-1; v_call: TRBV5-1; clone_size: NA; d_call: TRBD1; cdr3_aa: CASSLAGGGGTEAFF; cdr3_nt: TGCGCCAGCAGCTTGGCCGGAGGGGGCGGCACTGAAGCTTTCTTT